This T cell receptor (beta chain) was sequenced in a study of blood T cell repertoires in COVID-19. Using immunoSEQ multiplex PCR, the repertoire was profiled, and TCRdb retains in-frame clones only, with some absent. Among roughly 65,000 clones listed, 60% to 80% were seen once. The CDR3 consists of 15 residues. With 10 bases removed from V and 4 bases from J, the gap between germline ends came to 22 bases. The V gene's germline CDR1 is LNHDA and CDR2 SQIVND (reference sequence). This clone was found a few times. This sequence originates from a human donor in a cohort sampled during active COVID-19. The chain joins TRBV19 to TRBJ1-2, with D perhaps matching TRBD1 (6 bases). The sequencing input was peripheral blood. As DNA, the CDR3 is TGTGCCACCCGGGGGGCTAATTGGGTGAGCTATGGCTACACCTTC. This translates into CATRGANWVSYGYTF. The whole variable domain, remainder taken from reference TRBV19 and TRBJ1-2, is DGGITQSPKYLFRKEGQNVTLSCEQNLNHDAMYWYRQDPGQGLRLIYYSQIVNDFQKGDIAEGYSVSREKKESFPLTVTSAQKNPTAFYLCATRGANWVSYGYTFGSGTRLTVV.